This T cell receptor (beta chain) was captured in a study of cytomegalovirus exposure and HLA in healthy donors. General study points: TCR beta sequences reportedly predicted the HLA-A and HLA-B alleles of most subjects accurately. Several top significant clusters appeared, in a later analysis, to be linked to common viral pathogens. Follow-up analysis later connected one missense variant in DCLRE1C with trimming of TCR beta V- and J-genes.

Trimming stripped 5 bases from V and 3 bases from J, with 11 bases between. Germline V gene data show CDR1 as SGHAT and CDR2 as FQNNGV. This CDR3 spans 14 amino acids. Primers: 60 Vbeta forward and 13 Jbeta reverse. Measured with immunoSEQ multiplex PCR; TCRdb has only the in-frame clones, and not every one. The sample consists of some 180,000 clones, 77% of them appearing once. As for this clone: The antigen remains unidentified.

Specimen: PBMCs. The sequence was collected from a woman aged 60-70 years in good health and CMV-seropositive. V is TRBV11-2 and J is TRBJ1-5, with unresolved D. CDR3 coding DNA: TGTGCCAGCAGCCCGGTGTCCACCAATCAGCCCCAGCATTTT. This sequence encodes CASSPVSTNQPQHF. Using reference TRBV11-2 and TRBJ1-5 for the parts outside the CDR3, the full variable domain is EAGVAQSPRYKIIEKRQSVAFWCNPISGHATLYWYQQILGQGPKLLIQFQNNGVVDDSQLPKDRFSAERLKGVDSTLKIQPAKLEDSAVYLCASSPVSTNQPQHFGDGTRLSIL.